Listed below are T cell receptor beta chains from one sample, sequenced in a study of memory CD8 T cells in hepatitis C reinfection. Sequencing was performed with immunoSEQ multiplex PCR; in TCRdb, only in-frame clones are kept and a portion is missing. The sample lists 50,000 or so clones; just under 90% were seen once. The source material was naive CD8+ T cells sorted from blood. Receptors originate from a man aged 18 to 29 with hepatitis C virus infection. Both conserved end residues are part of each CDR3.

J gene	V gene	CDR3 length	CDR3 protein
TRBJ1-2	TRBV14	13	CASSLAGDYGYTF
TRBJ2-1	TRBV4-1	16	CASSQVPYSGDNEQFF
TRBJ2-1	TRBV29-1	14	CSVEEGTGGNEQFF
TRBJ2-2	TRBV7-8	13	CASSLGVPGELFF
TRBJ1-1	TRBV9	13	CASSTGGSTEAFF
TRBJ2-5	TRBV6-5	12	CASTNGGETQYF
TRBJ2-2	TRBV7-3	15	CASSLTGGPHGELFF
TRBJ2-2	TRBV7-9	16	CASTPLDREVTGELFF
TRBJ2-1	TRBV6-1	15	CASTPDRGSHNEQFF
TRBJ2-2	TRBV10-1	16	CASSDRGTSGTGELFF
TRBJ1-1	TRBV10-3	14	CAISPTGGNTEAFF
TRBJ2-5	TRBV7-2	16	CASSLATLPGGETQYF
TRBJ1-6	TRBV5-4	14	CASSFGIDNSPLHF
TRBJ2-2	TRBV5-1	17	CASSLRLAGGGTGELFF
TRBJ2-1	TRBV5-5	14	CASSFLGGYNEQFF
TRBJ2-1	TRBV4-1	14	CASSQDSSYNEQFF
TRBJ1-1	TRBV11-3	13	CASSVRWNTEAFF
TRBJ2-1	TRBV27	13	CASSLTSPDEQFF
TRBJ2-4	TRBV6-5	15	CASRSNELAKNIQYF
TRBJ2-5	TRBV6-5	12	CASSDHGETQYF
TRBJ2-3	TRBV6-6	14	CASSYPDRADTQYF
TRBJ2-3	TRBV7-9	11	CAGGAGEAQYF
TRBJ2-5	TRBV7-9	15	CASSFGDRGQETQYF
TRBJ2-5	TRBV7-2	17	CASSPLKAGGPRETQYF
TRBJ2-5	TRBV9	16	CASSVEPGANQGTQYF
TRBJ2-7	TRBV29-1	13	CSVEDDEGYEQYF
TRBJ2-2	TRBV27	13	CASSNRGTGELFF
TRBJ2-1	TRBV14	17	CASSQAVASGRAHEQFF
.	TRBV2	13	CASSGADYNEQFF
TRBJ2-3	TRBV14	13	CASRLGRSDTQYF
TRBJ2-7	TRBV7-9	15	CASSPQTGRSYEQYF
TRBJ2-3	TRBV6-5	14	CASRGTGGTDTQYF
TRBJ2-1	TRBV27	16	CASSLSIGTAYNEQFF
TRBJ2-2	TRBV5-6	16	CASEPGGLGTTGELFF
TRBJ1-1	TRBV11-2	16	CASSLAPGQGDTEAFF
TRBJ1-1	TRBV30	13	CAWSVSGYTEAFF
TRBJ2-7	TRBV4-1	19	CASSQYTGTGANRFGEQYF
TRBJ2-3	TRBV27	15	CASRGLVLSTDTQYF
TRBJ1-5	TRBV6-6	14	CASSPGQGSQPQHF
TRBJ1-6	TRBV5-1	15	CATPPGTGRGSPLHF
TRBJ1-6	TRBV7-9	14	CASSLVVQGSPLHF
TRBJ2-5	TRBV7-8	13	CASSFVSQETQYF
TRBJ2-5	TRBV7-9	15	CASSLRAGAQETQYF
TRBJ1-5	TRBV6-5	13	CASKAGSNQPQHF